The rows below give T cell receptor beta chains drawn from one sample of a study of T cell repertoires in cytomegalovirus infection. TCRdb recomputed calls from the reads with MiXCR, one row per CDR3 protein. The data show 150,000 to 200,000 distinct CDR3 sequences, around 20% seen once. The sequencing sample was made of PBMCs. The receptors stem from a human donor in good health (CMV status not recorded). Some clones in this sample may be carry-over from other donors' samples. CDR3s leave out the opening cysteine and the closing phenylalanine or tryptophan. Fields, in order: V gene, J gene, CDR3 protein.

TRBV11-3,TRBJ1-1,ASSLAALGTEAF
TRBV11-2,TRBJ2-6,ASSASGISSGANVLT
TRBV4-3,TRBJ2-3,ASSQGSSGRFSVDTQY
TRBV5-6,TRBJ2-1,ASRLRSGGHLGNEQF
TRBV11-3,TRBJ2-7,ASSPPVSGRHEQY
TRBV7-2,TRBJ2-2,ASSTGTGGSGELF
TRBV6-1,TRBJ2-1,ASQGTYNEQF
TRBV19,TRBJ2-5,ASSRATSETQY
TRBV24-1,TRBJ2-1,ATSDLRPSNEQF
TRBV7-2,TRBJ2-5,ASSLDRVSETQY
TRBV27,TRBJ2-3,ASSSPGQQY
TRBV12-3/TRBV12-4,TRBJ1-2,ASAYGSGFYGYT
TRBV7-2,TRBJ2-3,ASSLLDFSTDTQY
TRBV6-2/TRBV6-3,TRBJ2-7,ASTEEGLDEQY
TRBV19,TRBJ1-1,ASRARGNTEAF
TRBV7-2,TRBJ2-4,ASSSGHLAKNIQY
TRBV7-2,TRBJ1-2,ASSLAGAAYGYT
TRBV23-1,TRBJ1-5,ASRPRALGQPQH
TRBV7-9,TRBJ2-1,ASSPSPGLAGGNEQF
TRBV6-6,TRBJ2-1,ASRPRQVYNEQF
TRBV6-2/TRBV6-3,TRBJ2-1,ASSYKSSYNEQF
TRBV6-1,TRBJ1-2,ASKQESGRAYGYT
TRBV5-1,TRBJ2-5,ASSLRTVQETQY
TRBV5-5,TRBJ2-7,ASSLDRGTSSYEQY
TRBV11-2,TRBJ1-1,ASRPGQHITEAF
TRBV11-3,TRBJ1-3,ASSFGDRAISGTGNTIY
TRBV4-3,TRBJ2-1,ASSPRTSGTINNEQF
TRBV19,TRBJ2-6,ASSKTGSGANVLT
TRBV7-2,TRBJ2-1,ASSSPWTSGSHGEQF
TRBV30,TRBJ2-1,AWGAGGPVNEQF
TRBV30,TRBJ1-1,AWSPKGQEFEAF
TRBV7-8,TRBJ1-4,ASSLGRGSNEKLF
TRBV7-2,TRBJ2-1,ASSQTSGYNEQF
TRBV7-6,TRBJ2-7,ASSFYPTGSSYEQY
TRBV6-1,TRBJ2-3,ASSEEIGTQY
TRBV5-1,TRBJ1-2,ASSLDGSRADGYT
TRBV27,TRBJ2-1,ASSSSRLAGGPDEQF
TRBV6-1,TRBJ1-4,ASTHTGTGSEKLF
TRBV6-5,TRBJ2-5,ASSFLPLGQGGGETQY
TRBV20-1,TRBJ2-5,SARNRNPQETQY
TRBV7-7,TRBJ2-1,ASSEDRDDEQF
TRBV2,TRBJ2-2,ASSVELYTGELF
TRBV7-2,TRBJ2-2,ASTPNTYTGELF
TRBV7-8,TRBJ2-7,ASREGPSPYEQY
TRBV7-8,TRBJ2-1,ASSVRGGEQF
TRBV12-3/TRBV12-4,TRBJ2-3,ASSFSLLAGDTDTQY